The rows below give T cell receptor beta chains drawn from one sample of a study of T cell responses to AZD1222 COVID-19 vaccine. The assay was immunoSEQ multiplex PCR, and TCRdb's table has in-frame clones only and misses some. The sample includes roughly 200,000 clones, 90% to 95% of them seen just once. Sample: peripheral blood, taken 28 days after the second AZD1222 dose. All receptors derive from an adult who received the AZD1222 COVID-19 vaccine. The CDR3 runs from the conserved cysteine through the conserved F or W. The D gene is left open where the match is weak. Only some rows state a clone size, as once, few, many or a class for expanded clones.

j_call d_call clone_size v_call cdr3_nt cdr3_aa
TRBJ2-5 TRBD2 once TRBV6-5 TGTGCCAGCAGTCCCGGACAGCGGGGGGGTGAGACCCAGTACTTC CASSPGQRGGETQYF
TRBJ1-5 NA NA TRBV4-1 TGCGCCAGCAGCCATATCCGTCAGCCCCAGCATTTT CASSHIRQPQHF
TRBJ1-1 TRBD1 NA TRBV27 TGTGCCAGCCGGACAGGGACGTATGGGGCTTTCTTT CASRTGTYGAFF
TRBJ1-3 TRBD1 NA TRBV29-1 TGCAGCGTAGGACAGGGGGCCTCTGGAAACACCATATATTTT CSVGQGASGNTIYF
TRBJ1-2 NA NA TRBV11-2 TGTGCCAGCAGACCAGGACATCCTTATGGCTACACCTTC CASRPGHPYGYTF
TRBJ2-7 TRBD2 NA TRBV5-1 TGCGCCAGCAGCTTGGATAGCGGGCTCTACGAGCAGTACTTC CASSLDSGLYEQYF
TRBJ1-2 NA NA TRBV14 TGTGCCAGCAGCCAAGCGGGGGCTTTCTATGGCTACACCTTC CASSQAGAFYGYTF
TRBJ1-2 NA NA TRBV30 TGTGCCTGGAGTGTAGGAGGGGTCGGCCCTTCCTATGGCTACACCTTC CAWSVGGVGPSYGYTF
TRBJ1-1 NA NA TRBV2 TGTGCCAGCAGCCCGCCCCGGACGGGGACTGAAGCTTTCTTT CASSPPRTGTEAFF
TRBJ2-7 NA NA TRBV7-9 TGTGCCAGCAGCTTAGCGGTCGGGGGGCGAACCTACGAGCAGTACTTC CASSLAVGGRTYEQYF
TRBJ2-5 TRBD2 NA TRBV10-1 TGCGCCAGCAGTGAAGGGGTAGCGGGGTGGGGAGAGACCCAGTACTTC CASSEGVAGWGETQYF
TRBJ1-1 NA NA TRBV2 TGTGCCAGCAGGGATAGACAGCTAAATGAAGCTTTCTTT CASRDRQLNEAFF
TRBJ1-5 NA once TRBV27 TGTGCCAGCAGTTACTACCGGGGGGCCCAGCCCCAGCATTTT CASSYYRGAQPQHF
TRBJ1-4 NA NA TRBV5-1 TGCGCCAGCAGCGGGGCAGGGATCTCAACTAATGAAAAACTGTTTTTT CASSGAGISTNEKLFF
TRBJ2-3 NA NA TRBV7-2 TGTGCCAGCAGCCGCACTAGCCCTCAAAATACGCAGTATTTT CASSRTSPQNTQYF
TRBJ2-1 TRBD1 NA TRBV19 TGTGCCAGTAGTATAGAGAGAGGACAGGGGCAGTTCTTC CASSIERGQGQFF
TRBJ2-1 TRBD2 NA TRBV19 TGTGCCAGTAGAACCTGGACTAGCGGGAGTCACGATGAGCAGTTCTTC CASRTWTSGSHDEQFF
TRBJ1-2 TRBD1 NA TRBV27 TGTGCCAGCAGTCCCCGGACAGGGTGGAACTATGGCTACACCTTC CASSPRTGWNYGYTF
TRBJ2-1 TRBD2 NA TRBV27 TGTGCCAGCAGTTCAATAGCGGGAGCTGGCAATGAGCAGTTCTTC CASSSIAGAGNEQFF
TRBJ2-7 TRBD2 NA TRBV5-4 TGTGCCAGCAGCTTTGGACTAGCGGCCTACGAGCAGTACTTC CASSFGLAAYEQYF
TRBJ1-3 TRBD1 NA TRBV18 TGTGCCAGCTCAACGAGGGGACAGGGTAGAGCCCGAAGCTCTGGAAACACCATATATTTT CASSTRGQGRARSSGNTIYF
TRBJ1-3 NA NA TRBV4-1 TGCGCCAGCAGCCAAGAACAGTACTCTGGAAACACCATATATTTT CASSQEQYSGNTIYF
TRBJ1-4 TRBD1 NA TRBV2 TGTGCCAGCATGTACGGGACAGCTGTGGAAAAACTGTTTTTT CASMYGTAVEKLFF
TRBJ1-5 NA NA TRBV4-1 TGCGCCAGCAGCCAAGATGTCGGGAAGGTCAATCAGCCCCAGCATTTT CASSQDVGKVNQPQHF